These T cell receptor beta chains were read from a single sample in a study of OX40 agonist ivuxolimab in advanced cancers. Some clones are missing from TCRdb's copy, which holds only in-frame ones; the method was immunoSEQ multiplex PCR. The repertoire holds about 40,000 clones, with 83% as singletons. Sequenced material: CD4+ or CD8+ T cells sorted from blood, taken in a trial of the OX40 agonist ivuxolimab. The receptors were gathered from an adult with an advanced solid tumor such as melanoma, head and neck, liver or kidney cancer. Each CDR3 is given with its conserved first and last residue. Fields, in order: V gene, clone size, J gene, D gene, CDR3 DNA, CDR3 protein. D genes are given only for firm matches. Rows may omit the clone size; those that give it use once, few, many or a size class.

>TRBV27|NA|TRBJ2-7|TRBD1
TGTGCCAGCAAGCCCGGGACAGGGGGCTACGAGCAGTACTTC
CASKPGTGGYEQYF
>TRBV6-4|few|TRBJ2-1|NA
TGTGCCAGCAGTGCCTCGACCGACAGGAATGAGCAGTTCTTC
CASSASTDRNEQFF
>TRBV15|NA|TRBJ1-1|NA
TGTGCCACCAGTCCCACCATGAACACTGAAGCTTTCTTT
CATSPTMNTEAFF
>TRBV13|NA|TRBJ2-3|NA
TGTGCCAGCAGCTCCACTAGGTTTCGCACAGATACGCAGTATTTT
CASSSTRFRTDTQYF
>TRBV12-2|NA|TRBJ2-1|NA
TGTGCAAGTCGCTTGTTACGGACTAGCGGGGGAACCAATGAGCAGTTCTTC
CASRLLRTSGGTNEQFF
>TRBV30|few|TRBJ1-1|NA
TGTGCCTGGAGCTTGGAGGGCGGGGGCACTGAAGCTTTCTTT
CAWSLEGGGTEAFF
>TRBV19|once|TRBJ1-5|NA
TGTGCCAGTACGGCTGTGGACAAAAGAGAGATGGGTCCTTATAGCAATCAGCCCCAGCATTTT
CASTAVDKREMGPYSNQPQHF
>TRBV19|many|TRBJ2-7|NA
TGTGCCAGTAGTCCGGGACTTGGGTACGAGCAGTACTTC
CASSPGLGYEQYF
>TRBV6-1|NA|TRBJ1-5|NA
TGTGCCAGCAGTCCTACAGACAGGCAAGTCGAGCCCCAGCATTTT
CASSPTDRQVEPQHF
>TRBV5-1|once|TRBJ1-5|NA
TGCGCCAGCAGCCCTGGGACGGGAGCGGGTCAGCCCCAGCATTTT
CASSPGTGAGQPQHF
>TRBV7-6|NA|TRBJ2-2|NA
TGTGCCAGCAGCTTAGAGGGCTTCGGGGAGCTGTTTTTT
CASSLEGFGELFF
>TRBV11-1|NA|TRBJ2-3|TRBD2
TGTGCCAGCAGCTTAGCTGGGCGGGGGGGCCTAGATACGCAGTATTTT
CASSLAGRGGLDTQYF
>TRBV7-2|NA|TRBJ2-5|NA
TGTGCCAGCAGCTTAGGGGTAGCGGCCTACCAAGAGACCCAGTACTTC
CASSLGVAAYQETQYF
>TRBV4-3|once|TRBJ2-2|NA
TGCGCCAGCAGCCAAGATTCAGATCCGGGGGAGCTGTTTTTT
CASSQDSDPGELFF
>TRBV7-7|once|TRBJ2-7|NA
TGTGCCAGCAGCTCCGGGGAGGCGTACGAGCAGTACTTC
CASSSGEAYEQYF
>TRBV9|NA|TRBJ2-5|TRBD1
TGTGCCAGCAGCGTAGAGGGGAGGACAGGGGGATTGGAGACCCAGTACTTC
CASSVEGRTGGLETQYF
>TRBV9|NA|TRBJ2-1|TRBD1
TGTGCCAGCAGCGCTGGGACAGACCTATACAATGAGCAGTTCTTC
CASSAGTDLYNEQFF
>TRBV7-2|once|TRBJ2-1|TRBD1
TGTGCCAGCAGCCTGGGACAGGGGTCGAACAATGAGCAGTTCTTC
CASSLGQGSNNEQFF
>TRBV7-9|NA|TRBJ2-3|NA
TGTGCCAGCAGCTTCATAATAGATACGCAGTATTTT
CASSFIIDTQYF
>TRBV4-2|NA|TRBJ2-7|NA
TGTGCCAGCAGCCAAGATCCGGCTGCGTCCTACGAGCAGTACTTC
CASSQDPAASYEQYF